Sequencing of this T cell receptor beta chain was carried out in a study of blood T cell repertoires in COVID-19. Looked up from germline, CDR1 is MNHEY and CDR2 is SVGAGI. This CDR3 comprises 16 residues. Trimming took 4 bases from V and 4 from J; bases not matched to a gene: 10. Here immunoSEQ multiplex PCR was the method, and the copy in TCRdb shows in-frame clones only, minus some. The sample holds around 130,000 clones, around 87% seen once. The genes are TRBV6-5 and TRBJ2-3, with 8 bases lining up with TRBD2. This receptor was taken from a woman aged 55-69 years with acute or convalescent COVID-19. The specimen sequenced was peripheral blood. The CDR3 region is CASSLAGRGGADTQYF. Here the CDR3 DNA reads TGTGCCAGCAGTTTGGCGGGACGGGGGGGCGCAGATACGCAGTATTTT.